This T cell receptor beta chain was identified during a study of human T cells and chemical hapten exposure. For the study at large: Throughout a study of 20 to 30 weeks, patients underwent weekly scalp administration of diphenylcyclopropenone doses.

This clonotype has ten or more counts. The antigen is unknown. The CDR3 has 16 amino acids. Looked up from germline, CDR1 is PRHDT and CDR2 is FYEKMQ (reference sequence). J lost 6 bases, V lost 11 bases, and 18 bases had no gene match. As for time point: patch test 2, 6 weeks after DPC sensitization. Treatment meaning: therapeutic diphenylcyclopropenone sensitization with weekly scalp DPC. TCRdb re-called the RACE reads with MiXCR, one entry per CDR3 protein. Found here are around 360,000 distinct CDR3 sequences, about 6% of them singletons; the top ten hold 4.5% to 6%. General study findings and limits: Among expanded TCRs, significantly more large CDR3 similarity clusters formed than among controls. Sensitization with DPC brought no change to TCRs above 1 in 1000 in frequency.

The sequence derives from a woman aged 18-30 years with alopecia areata. Some clones in this sample may be carry-over from other donors' samples. The sequencing used whole blood, collected in connection with sensitization to the hapten diphenylcyclopropenone (DPC). The chain links TRBV13 to TRBJ1-2; 10 nucleotides agree with TRBD1. This CDR3 reads CAGSDLRDRGNDGYTF. In nucleotides, the CDR3 is TGTGCCGGTTCAGATCTCCGGGACAGGGGAAACGATGGCTACACCTTC.